These 11 T cell receptor beta chains originate from one sample sequenced in a study of OX40 agonist ivuxolimab in advanced cancers. The table came from immunoSEQ multiplex PCR; TCRdb's copy has only in-frame clones and leaves some out. The sample yields approximately 44,000 clones, about 90% seen once. This specimen consisted of CD4+ or CD8+ T cells sorted from blood, obtained in a trial of the OX40 agonist ivuxolimab. The origin of the receptors is an adult with an advanced solid tumor such as melanoma, head and neck, liver or kidney cancer.

The V and J genes are TRBV4-1 and TRBJ2-7; 11 nucleotides line up with TRBD2. The V and J ends lost 4 bases and 0 bases, in that order; junction bases with no gene match: 2. The CDR3 consists of 15 residues. Germline lookup yields CDR1 MGHRA and CDR2 YSYEKL. In DNA form, the CDR3 reads TGCGCCAGCAGCCGACTAGCGGGAAGCTCCTACGAGCAGTACTTC. It specifies CASSRLAGSSYEQYF.

This chain connects TRBV7-6 to TRBJ2-1; the match to TRBD2 covers 14 bases. Germline V gene data show CDR1 as SGHVS and CDR2 as FNYEAQ. V gave up 3 bases and J gave up 7 bases; unmatched junction bases: 2. The CDR3 is 15 amino acids. Written as DNA, the CDR3 is TGTGCCAGCAGCTTGACTAGCGGGAGGGTTAATGAGCAGTTCTTC. Amino acids: CASSLTSGRVNEQFF.

V and J are TRBV28 and TRBJ2-3, with 7 bases that match TRBD2. The CDR3 consists of 16 residues. V shed 3 bases, J shed 2 bases, and the junction held 8 bases outside the gene matches. The germline V gene has CDR1 MDHEN and CDR2 SYDVKM. This CDR3 reads CASSLSSGGFTDTQYF. The DNA of the CDR3 is TGTGCCAGCAGTTTGTCATCGGGAGGTTTCACAGATACGCAGTATTTT.

The rearrangement links TRBV27 to TRBJ2-4; TRBD1 agrees at 8 bases. The germline gives CDR1 MNHEY, CDR2 SMNVEV (reference sequence). V shed 4 bases, J shed 5 bases, and the junction held 4 bases outside the gene matches. The CDR3 spans 14 residues. The CDR3 here is CASSYGTGQNIQYF. The CDR3 DNA reads TGTGCCAGCAGTTACGGGACAGGTCAAAACATTCAGTACTTC.

This sequence joins TRBV5-6 and TRBJ2-7; no definite D call. Germline CDR1 reads SGHDT; CDR2 reads YYEEEE. This CDR3 contains 13 residues. V was shortened by 2 bases and J by 3 bases, with 9 bases between the two germline ends. The CDR3 region has the DNA TGTGCCAGCAGCTTCCAAACCAACTACGAGCAGTACTTC. Its translation: CASSFQTNYEQYF.

This clone has more than one count but fewer than ten. J is TRBJ2-1 and V is TRBV29-1, with 11 positions matching TRBD2. V lost 6 bases to trimming and J lost 0 bases; unmatched junction nucleotides: 19. The CDR3 has 20 amino acids. The germline gives CDR1 SQVTM, CDR2 ANQGSEA. As DNA, the CDR3 is TGCAGCGTACTGGGGCAGTCCGGGACTAGCGGTAGGAGCTCCTACAATGAGCAGTTCTTC. Protein product: CSVLGQSGTSGRSSYNEQFF.

The genes are TRBV6-1 and TRBJ2-1; 8 bases agree with TRBD2. CDR3 length equals 16 residues. V was clipped by 4 bases and J by 8 bases; unmatched bases: 13. Germline CDR1 and CDR2: MNHNS and SASEGT. CDR3 region: CASSVALWREEDEQFF. DNA for the CDR3: TGTGCCAGCAGTGTAGCCCTCTGGCGGGAGGAGGATGAGCAGTTCTTC.

The chain employs TRBV19 and TRBJ2-1; maybe TRBD2 (6 bases). Between the trimmed V and J ends, which lost 8 bases and 6 bases, there was a span of 20 bases. The CDR3 is 15 residues long. Germline V gene data show CDR1 as LNHDA and CDR2 as SQIVND (reference sequence). CDR3 sequence reads: CASLEGRAGTNEQFF. CDR3 bases: TGTGCCAGTCTCGAAGGTCGCGCGGGAACCAATGAGCAGTTCTTC.

This clone was observed once. The sample contains more than one DNA sequence encoding this CDR3. The chain employs TRBV30 and TRBJ1-5; 8 positions match TRBD1. This CDR3 spans 13 amino acids. With V trimmed by 5 bases and J by 4 bases, 4 bases remained unmatched. Per the germline V gene, CDR1 is GTSNPN and CDR2 is SVGIG (reference sequence). The CDR3 loop reads CAWGQGWNQPQHF. The CDR3 nucleotides are TGTGCCTGGGGACAGGGCTGGAATCAGCCCCAGCATTTT. Variable domain in full (rest from reference TRBV30 and TRBJ1-5): SQTIHQWPATLVQPVGSPLSLECTVEGTSNPNLYWYRQAAGRGLQLLFYSVGIGQISSEVPQNLSASRPQDRQFILSSKKLLLSDSGFYLCAWGQGWNQPQHFGDGTRLSIL.

V gene TRBV27 combines with J gene TRBJ2-3; the match to TRBD2 covers 8 bases. Germline CDR1 MNHEY, CDR2 SMNVEV (reference sequence). The CDR3 loop spans 16 amino acids. The V and J ends lost 3 bases and 2 bases, in that order; junction bases with no gene match: 7. In nucleotides, the CDR3 is TGTGCCAGCAGTTTTTTGGCGGGAGGTATCACAGATACGCAGTATTTT. It yields the protein CASSFLAGGITDTQYF.

The V and J genes are TRBV10-1 and TRBJ1-1, with TRBD1 matching over 7 bases. Unmatched junction bases numbered 3, after V lost 2 bases and J lost 3 bases. The CDR3 runs 14 residues. Germline CDR1 and CDR2: WNHNN and SYGVQD (reference sequence). The CDR3 reads CASSEGRGYTEAFF. In nucleotides, the CDR3 is TGCGCCAGCAGTGAGGGCAGGGGGTACACTGAAGCTTTCTTT.